A selection of T cell receptor beta chains follows, all from one sample in a study of cytotoxic CD8 clonotypes in ibrutinib-treated CLL. The table came from immunoSEQ multiplex PCR; TCRdb's copy has only in-frame clones and leaves some out. The repertoire holds about 130,000 clones, with approximately 80% as singletons. The sequencing used PBMCs, collected after 24 months of ibrutinib treatment. All receptors derive from a human donor with chronic lymphocytic leukemia. CDR3s include the opening cysteine and the closing phenylalanine or tryptophan. Each record gives: CDR3 length, J gene, V gene, D gene, clone size, CDR3 protein, CDR3 DNA. The D gene is left open where the match is weak. Size tells how often a clone was seen (once, few, many) or the class of an expanded clone, and some rows leave it out.

12 TRBJ1-2 TRBV29-1 - once CSAGGQTYGYTF TGCAGCGCGGGAGGACAGACGTATGGCTACACCTTC
13 TRBJ1-2 TRBV27 - - CASSLSGPYGYTF TGTGCCAGCAGTTTATCAGGGCCGTATGGCTACACCTTC
14 TRBJ2-7 TRBV5-1 - - CASSLVQGSYEQYF TGCGCCAGCAGCTTGGTGCAGGGGTCCTACGAGCAGTACTTC
15 TRBJ2-3 TRBV7-2 TRBD2 - CASSSLAGGPITQYF TGTGCCAGCAGCTCACTAGCGGGGGGGCCTATTACGCAGTATTTT
15 TRBJ1-1 TRBV7-2 - - CASSLVIWGTTEAFF TGTGCCAGCAGCTTAGTAATTTGGGGGACCACTGAAGCTTTCTTT
16 TRBJ2-3 TRBV30 TRBD2 - CAWSVPLAGLTDTQYF TGTGCCTGGAGTGTACCGCTAGCGGGGCTCACAGATACGCAGTATTTT
15 TRBJ1-1 TRBV18 - - CASSLSKGQNTEAFF TGTGCCAGCTCACTATCCAAGGGACAGAACACTGAAGCTTTCTTT
14 TRBJ2-4 TRBV7-8 TRBD2 - CASRTGGRVNIQYF TGTGCCAGCCGCACGGGGGGGCGTGTAAACATTCAGTACTTC
15 TRBJ1-5 TRBV28 - - CASSPSGGAGQPQHF TGTGCCAGCAGCCCCTCGGGGGGGGCAGGGCAGCCCCAGCATTTT
13 TRBJ1-1 TRBV5-1 - once CASSFGGQGEAFF TGCGCCAGCAGCTTCGGGGGGCAGGGCGAAGCTTTCTTT
14 TRBJ2-5 TRBV5-4 - - CASSLRGVQETQYF TGTGCCAGCAGCCTAAGGGGGGTACAAGAGACCCAGTACTTC
12 TRBJ1-2 TRBV10-3 TRBD1 - CAISDQGDGYTF TGTGCCATCAGTGATCAGGGGGATGGCTACACCTTC
12 TRBJ2-2 TRBV5-5 - - CASSLNVGELFF TGTGCCAGCAGCTTGAACGTCGGGGAGCTGTTTTTT
18 TRBJ2-2 TRBV28 TRBD1 - CASSLLPPGQGNTGELFF TGTGCCAGCAGTTTACTCCCTCCGGGACAGGGGAACACCGGGGAGCTGTTTTTT
14 TRBJ1-1 TRBV7-2 - - CASSYTGMNTEAFF TGTGCCAGCAGCTACACAGGTATGAACACTGAAGCTTTCTTT
14 TRBJ2-2 TRBV9 - - CASSLRTSPGELFF TGTGCCAGCAGCTTGCGGACATCTCCCGGGGAGCTGTTTTTT
16 TRBJ1-5 TRBV19 TRBD1 - CASSTPPGQRYQPQHF TGTGCCAGTAGTACCCCCCCGGGACAGAGATATCAGCCCCAGCATTTT
14 TRBJ1-2 TRBV7-9 - - CASSLSGHPDGYTF TGTGCCAGCAGCTTATCGGGCCACCCAGATGGCTACACCTTC
15 TRBJ2-1 TRBV5-4 - - CASSSQGGPYNEQFF TGTGCCAGCAGCTCCCAGGGTGGTCCCTACAATGAGCAGTTCTTC
10 TRBJ1-2 TRBV20-1 - - CSANNYGYTF TGCAGTGCTAATAACTATGGCTACACCTTC
13 TRBJ1-4 TRBV28 TRBD1 - CATGTGGNEKLFF TGTGCCACAGGTACAGGGGGGAATGAAAAACTGTTTTTT
12 TRBJ1-2 TRBV7-9 - once CASSPDQTGGVF TGTGCCAGCAGCCCTGACCAAACTGGAGGGGTCTTC
14 TRBJ1-3 TRBV5-1 - - CASSPGLAGNTIYF TGCGCCAGCAGCCCGGGGTTGGCTGGAAACACCATATATTTT
13 TRBJ1-2 TRBV6-5 - few CASSARPNYGYTF TGTGCCAGCAGTGCCAGACCGAACTATGGCTACACCTTC
12 TRBJ1-4 TRBV6-1 - - CASSPGNEKLFF TGTGCCAGCAGTCCGGGGAACGAAAAACTGTTTTTT
14 TRBJ1-5 TRBV18 TRBD1 - CASSLEGAGQPQHF TGTGCCAGCTCCCTCGAGGGGGCGGGACAGCCCCAGCATTTT